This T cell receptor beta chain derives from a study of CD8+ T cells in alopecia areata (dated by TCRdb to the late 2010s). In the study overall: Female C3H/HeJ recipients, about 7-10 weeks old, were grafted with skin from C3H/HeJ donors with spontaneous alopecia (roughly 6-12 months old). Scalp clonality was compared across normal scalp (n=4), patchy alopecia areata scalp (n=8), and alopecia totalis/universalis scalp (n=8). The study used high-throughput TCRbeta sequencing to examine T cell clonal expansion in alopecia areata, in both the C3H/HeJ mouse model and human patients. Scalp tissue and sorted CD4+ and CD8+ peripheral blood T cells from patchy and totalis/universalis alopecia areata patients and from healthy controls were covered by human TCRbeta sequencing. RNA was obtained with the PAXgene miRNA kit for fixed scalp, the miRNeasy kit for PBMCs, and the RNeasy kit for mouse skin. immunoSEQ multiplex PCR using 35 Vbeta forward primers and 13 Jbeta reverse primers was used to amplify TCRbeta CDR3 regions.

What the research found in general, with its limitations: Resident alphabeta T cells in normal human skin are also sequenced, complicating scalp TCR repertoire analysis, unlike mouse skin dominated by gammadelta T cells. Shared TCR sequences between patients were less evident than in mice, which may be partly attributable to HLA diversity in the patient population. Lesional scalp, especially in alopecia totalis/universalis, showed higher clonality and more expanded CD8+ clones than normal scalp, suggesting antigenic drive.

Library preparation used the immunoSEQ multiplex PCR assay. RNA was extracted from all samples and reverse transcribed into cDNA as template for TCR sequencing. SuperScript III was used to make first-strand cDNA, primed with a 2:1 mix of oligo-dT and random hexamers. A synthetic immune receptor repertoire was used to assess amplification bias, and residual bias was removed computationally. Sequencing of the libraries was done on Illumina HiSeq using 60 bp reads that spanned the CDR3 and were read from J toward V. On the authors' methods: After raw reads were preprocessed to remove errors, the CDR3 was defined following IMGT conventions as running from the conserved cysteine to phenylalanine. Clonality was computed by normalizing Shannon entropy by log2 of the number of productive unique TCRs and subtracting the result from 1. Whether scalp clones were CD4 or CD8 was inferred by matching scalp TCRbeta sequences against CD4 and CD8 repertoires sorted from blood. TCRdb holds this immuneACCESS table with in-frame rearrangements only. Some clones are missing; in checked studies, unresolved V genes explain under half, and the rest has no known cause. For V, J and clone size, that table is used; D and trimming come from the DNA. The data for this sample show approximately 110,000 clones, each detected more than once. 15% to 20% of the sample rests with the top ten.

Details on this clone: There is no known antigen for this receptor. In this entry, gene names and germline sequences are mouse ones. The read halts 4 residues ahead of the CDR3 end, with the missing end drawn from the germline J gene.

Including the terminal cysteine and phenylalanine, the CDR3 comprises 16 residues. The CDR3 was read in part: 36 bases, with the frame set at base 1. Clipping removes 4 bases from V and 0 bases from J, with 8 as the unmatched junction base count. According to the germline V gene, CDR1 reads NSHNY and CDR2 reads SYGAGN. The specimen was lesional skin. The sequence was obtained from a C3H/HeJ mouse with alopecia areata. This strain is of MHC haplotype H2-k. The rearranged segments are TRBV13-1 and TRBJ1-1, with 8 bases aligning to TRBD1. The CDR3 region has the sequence CASSPYRGGANTEVFF. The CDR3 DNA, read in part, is TGTGCCAGCAGTCCGTACAGGGGGGGAGCAAACACA.